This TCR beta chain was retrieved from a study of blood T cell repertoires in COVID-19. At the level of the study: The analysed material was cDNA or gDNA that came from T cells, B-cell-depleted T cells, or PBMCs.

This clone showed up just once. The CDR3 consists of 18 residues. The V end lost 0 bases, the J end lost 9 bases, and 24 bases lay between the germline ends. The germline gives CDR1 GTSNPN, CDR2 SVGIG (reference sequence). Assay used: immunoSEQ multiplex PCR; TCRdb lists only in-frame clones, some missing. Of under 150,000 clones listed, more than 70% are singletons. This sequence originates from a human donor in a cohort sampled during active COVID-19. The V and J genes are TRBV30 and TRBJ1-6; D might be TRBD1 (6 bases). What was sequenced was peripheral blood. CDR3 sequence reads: CAWSVRRTARPIGSPLHF. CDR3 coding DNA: TGTGCCTGGAGTGTACGTCGGACAGCTAGGCCTATAGGTTCACCCCTCCACTTT. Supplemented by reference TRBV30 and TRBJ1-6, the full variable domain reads SQTIHQWPATLVQPVGSPLSLECTVEGTSNPNLYWYRQAAGRGLQLLFYSVGIGQISSEVPQNLSASRPQDRQFILSSKKLLLSDSGFYLCAWSVRRTARPIGSPLHFGNGTRLTVT.